The following is a TCR beta chain sequence with its context. The data derive from a study of CD8 T cells in Susac syndrome. The CDR3 runs 12 residues. Trimming took off 2 bases at V and 2 bases at J, with 4 bases between the two ends. The germline CDR1 and CDR2 sequences are MDHEN and SYDVKM. Random hexamers were used to reverse transcribe an amount of roughly 0.5 to 1 ug RNA. TCRdb itself ran the immunoSEQ multiplex PCR reads through MiXCR, one entry per CDR3 protein. This table holds around 77,000 distinct CDR3 sequences, nearly 96% found once. The J gene is TRBJ2-7, the V gene TRBV28; D call uncertain. The specimen was CD4+ T cells from PBMCs. The receptor comes from a human donor with multiple sclerosis. Here the CDR3 reads CASSLQAYEQYF. The CDR3 nucleotides are TGTGCCAGCAGTTTACAGGCCTACGAGCAGTACTTC.